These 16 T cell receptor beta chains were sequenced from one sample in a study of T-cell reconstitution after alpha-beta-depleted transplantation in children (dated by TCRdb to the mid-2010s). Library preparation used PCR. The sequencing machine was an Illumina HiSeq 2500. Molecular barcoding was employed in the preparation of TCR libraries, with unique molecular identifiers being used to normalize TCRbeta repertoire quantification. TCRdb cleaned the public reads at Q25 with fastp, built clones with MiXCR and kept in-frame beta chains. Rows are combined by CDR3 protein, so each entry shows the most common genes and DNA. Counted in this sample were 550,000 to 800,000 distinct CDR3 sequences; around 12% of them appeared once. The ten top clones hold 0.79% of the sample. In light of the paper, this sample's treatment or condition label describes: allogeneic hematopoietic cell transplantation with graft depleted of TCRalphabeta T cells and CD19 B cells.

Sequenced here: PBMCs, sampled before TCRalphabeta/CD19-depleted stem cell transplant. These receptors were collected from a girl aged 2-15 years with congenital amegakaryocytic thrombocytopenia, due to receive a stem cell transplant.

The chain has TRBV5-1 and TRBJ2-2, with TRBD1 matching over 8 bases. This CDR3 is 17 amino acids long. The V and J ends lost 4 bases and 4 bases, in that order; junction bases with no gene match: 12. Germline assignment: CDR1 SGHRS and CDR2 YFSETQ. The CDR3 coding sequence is TGCGCCAGCAGCGACGGATGGGGACAGGCGCCCACCGGGGAGCTGTTTTTT. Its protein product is CASSDGWGQAPTGELFF. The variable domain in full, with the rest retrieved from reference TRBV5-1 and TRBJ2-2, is KAGVTQTPRYLIKTRGQQVTLSCSPISGHRSVSWYQQTPGQGLQFLFEYFSETQRNKGNFPGRFSGRQFSNSRSEMNVSTLELGDSALYLCASSDGWGQAPTGELFFGEGSRLTVL.

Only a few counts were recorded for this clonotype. The CDR3 DNA reads TGCAGCGTTGAAACGCAGGGGACAGAGTCCTACGAGCAGTACTTC. As protein: CSVETQGTESYEQYF. The V and J genes are TRBV29-1 and TRBJ2-7, with 7 nucleotides matching TRBD1. V lost 2 bases to trimming and J lost 1 base; unmatched junction nucleotides: 8. The CDR3 runs to 15 residues. Germline V CDR1 and CDR2: SQVTM, ANQGSEA.

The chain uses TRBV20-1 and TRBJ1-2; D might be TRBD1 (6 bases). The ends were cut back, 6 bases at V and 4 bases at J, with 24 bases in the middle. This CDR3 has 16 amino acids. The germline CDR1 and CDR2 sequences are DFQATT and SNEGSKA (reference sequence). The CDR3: CSAKGTISKLPYGYTF. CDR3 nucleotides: TGCAGTGCCAAAGGGACAATTTCTAAACTCCCCTATGGCTACACCTTC.

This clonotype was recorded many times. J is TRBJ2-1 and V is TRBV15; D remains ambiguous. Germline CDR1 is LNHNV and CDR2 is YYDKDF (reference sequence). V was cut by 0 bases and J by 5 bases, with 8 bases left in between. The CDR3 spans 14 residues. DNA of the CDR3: TGTGCCACCAGCAGAGATTATCGGGACAATGAGCAGTTCTTC. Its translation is CATSRDYRDNEQFF.

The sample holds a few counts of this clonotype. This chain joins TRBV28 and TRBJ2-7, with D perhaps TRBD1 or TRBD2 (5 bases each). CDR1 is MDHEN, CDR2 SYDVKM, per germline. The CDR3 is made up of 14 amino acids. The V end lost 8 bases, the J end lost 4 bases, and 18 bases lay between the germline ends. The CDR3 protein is CASVWGSRLYEQYF. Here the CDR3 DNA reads TGTGCCAGCGTCTGGGGGAGTCGACTATACGAGCAGTACTTC.

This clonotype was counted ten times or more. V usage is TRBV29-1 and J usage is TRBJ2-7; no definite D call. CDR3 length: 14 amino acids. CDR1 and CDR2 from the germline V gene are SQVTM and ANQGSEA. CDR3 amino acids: CWFRRPKFEYEQYF. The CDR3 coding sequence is TGCTGGTTCCGCCGGCCTAAGTTTGAATACGAGCAGTACTTC.

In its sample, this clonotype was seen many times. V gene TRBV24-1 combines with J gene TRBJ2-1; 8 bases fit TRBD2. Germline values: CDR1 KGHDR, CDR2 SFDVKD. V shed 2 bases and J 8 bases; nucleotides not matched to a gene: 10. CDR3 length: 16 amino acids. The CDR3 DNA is TGTGCCACCAGTGATTGGGGGGCGGGGGGCCGGGATGAGCAGTTCTTC. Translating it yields CATSDWGAGGRDEQFF.

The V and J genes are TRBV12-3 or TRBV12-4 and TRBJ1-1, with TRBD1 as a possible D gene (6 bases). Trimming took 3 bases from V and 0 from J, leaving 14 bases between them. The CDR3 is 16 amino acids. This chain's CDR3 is CASSFGGGHMNTEAFF. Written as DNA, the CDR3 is TGTGCCAGCAGTTTCGGGGGGGGGCACATGAACACTGAAGCTTTCTTT.

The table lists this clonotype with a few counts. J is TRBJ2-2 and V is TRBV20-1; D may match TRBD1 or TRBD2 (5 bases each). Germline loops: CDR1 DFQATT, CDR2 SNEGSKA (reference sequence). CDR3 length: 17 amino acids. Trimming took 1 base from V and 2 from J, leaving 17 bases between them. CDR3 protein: CSARGFRRDANTGELFF. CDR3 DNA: TGCAGTGCTAGAGGTTTTAGACGGGACGCCAACACCGGGGAGCTGTTTTTT.

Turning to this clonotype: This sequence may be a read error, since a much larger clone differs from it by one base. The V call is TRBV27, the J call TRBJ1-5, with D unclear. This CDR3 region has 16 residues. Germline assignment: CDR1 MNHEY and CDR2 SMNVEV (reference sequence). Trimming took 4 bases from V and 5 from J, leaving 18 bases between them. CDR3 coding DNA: TGTGCCAGCAGTTCCGGATCTCAATATGTCGATCAGCCCCAGCATTTT. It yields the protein CASSSGSQYVDQPQHF.

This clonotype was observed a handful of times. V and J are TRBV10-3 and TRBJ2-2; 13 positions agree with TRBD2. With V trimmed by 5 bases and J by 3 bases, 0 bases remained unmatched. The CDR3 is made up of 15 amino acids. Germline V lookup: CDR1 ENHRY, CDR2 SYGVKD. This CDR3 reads CAISTSGRDTGELFF. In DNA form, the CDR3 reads TGTGCCATCAGTACTAGCGGGAGGGACACCGGGGAGCTGTTTTTT.

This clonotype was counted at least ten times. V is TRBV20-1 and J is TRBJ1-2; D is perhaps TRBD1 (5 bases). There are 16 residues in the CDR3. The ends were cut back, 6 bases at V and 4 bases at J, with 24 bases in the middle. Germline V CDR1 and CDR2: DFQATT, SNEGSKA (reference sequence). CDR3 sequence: CSARNPTGPEGYGYTF. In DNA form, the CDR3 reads TGCAGTGCCAGAAATCCCACAGGCCCGGAGGGCTATGGCTACACCTTC.

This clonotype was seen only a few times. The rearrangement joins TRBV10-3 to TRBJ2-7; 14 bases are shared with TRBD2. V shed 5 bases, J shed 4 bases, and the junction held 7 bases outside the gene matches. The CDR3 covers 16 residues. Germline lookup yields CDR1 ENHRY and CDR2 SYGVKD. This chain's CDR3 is CAISQGLAGEGYEQYF. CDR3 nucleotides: TGTGCCATCAGTCAGGGACTAGCGGGAGAAGGATACGAGCAGTACTTC.

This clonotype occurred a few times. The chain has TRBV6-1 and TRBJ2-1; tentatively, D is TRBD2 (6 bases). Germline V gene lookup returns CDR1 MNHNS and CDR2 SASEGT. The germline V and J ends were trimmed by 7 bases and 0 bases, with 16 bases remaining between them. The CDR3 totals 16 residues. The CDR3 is CASTNDGGSSYNEQFF. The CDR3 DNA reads TGTGCCAGCACCAATGACGGGGGAAGCTCCTACAATGAGCAGTTCTTC.

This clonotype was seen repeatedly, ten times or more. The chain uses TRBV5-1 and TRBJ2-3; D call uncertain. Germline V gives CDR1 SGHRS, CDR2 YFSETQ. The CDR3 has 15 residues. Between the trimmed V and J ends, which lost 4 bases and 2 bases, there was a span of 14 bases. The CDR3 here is CASSPRRRATDTQYF. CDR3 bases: TGCGCCAGCAGCCCCCGGCGACGGGCCACAGATACGCAGTATTTT.

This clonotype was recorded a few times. CDR3 DNA: TGTGCCAGCACCACCGCGTATAGCACAGATACGCAGTATTTT. Its translation is CASTTAYSTDTQYF. The gene calls are TRBV12-3 or TRBV12-4 and TRBJ2-3; D gene ambiguous. The CDR3 runs to 14 residues. V gave up 7 bases and J gave up 0 bases, with 11 bases separating them.